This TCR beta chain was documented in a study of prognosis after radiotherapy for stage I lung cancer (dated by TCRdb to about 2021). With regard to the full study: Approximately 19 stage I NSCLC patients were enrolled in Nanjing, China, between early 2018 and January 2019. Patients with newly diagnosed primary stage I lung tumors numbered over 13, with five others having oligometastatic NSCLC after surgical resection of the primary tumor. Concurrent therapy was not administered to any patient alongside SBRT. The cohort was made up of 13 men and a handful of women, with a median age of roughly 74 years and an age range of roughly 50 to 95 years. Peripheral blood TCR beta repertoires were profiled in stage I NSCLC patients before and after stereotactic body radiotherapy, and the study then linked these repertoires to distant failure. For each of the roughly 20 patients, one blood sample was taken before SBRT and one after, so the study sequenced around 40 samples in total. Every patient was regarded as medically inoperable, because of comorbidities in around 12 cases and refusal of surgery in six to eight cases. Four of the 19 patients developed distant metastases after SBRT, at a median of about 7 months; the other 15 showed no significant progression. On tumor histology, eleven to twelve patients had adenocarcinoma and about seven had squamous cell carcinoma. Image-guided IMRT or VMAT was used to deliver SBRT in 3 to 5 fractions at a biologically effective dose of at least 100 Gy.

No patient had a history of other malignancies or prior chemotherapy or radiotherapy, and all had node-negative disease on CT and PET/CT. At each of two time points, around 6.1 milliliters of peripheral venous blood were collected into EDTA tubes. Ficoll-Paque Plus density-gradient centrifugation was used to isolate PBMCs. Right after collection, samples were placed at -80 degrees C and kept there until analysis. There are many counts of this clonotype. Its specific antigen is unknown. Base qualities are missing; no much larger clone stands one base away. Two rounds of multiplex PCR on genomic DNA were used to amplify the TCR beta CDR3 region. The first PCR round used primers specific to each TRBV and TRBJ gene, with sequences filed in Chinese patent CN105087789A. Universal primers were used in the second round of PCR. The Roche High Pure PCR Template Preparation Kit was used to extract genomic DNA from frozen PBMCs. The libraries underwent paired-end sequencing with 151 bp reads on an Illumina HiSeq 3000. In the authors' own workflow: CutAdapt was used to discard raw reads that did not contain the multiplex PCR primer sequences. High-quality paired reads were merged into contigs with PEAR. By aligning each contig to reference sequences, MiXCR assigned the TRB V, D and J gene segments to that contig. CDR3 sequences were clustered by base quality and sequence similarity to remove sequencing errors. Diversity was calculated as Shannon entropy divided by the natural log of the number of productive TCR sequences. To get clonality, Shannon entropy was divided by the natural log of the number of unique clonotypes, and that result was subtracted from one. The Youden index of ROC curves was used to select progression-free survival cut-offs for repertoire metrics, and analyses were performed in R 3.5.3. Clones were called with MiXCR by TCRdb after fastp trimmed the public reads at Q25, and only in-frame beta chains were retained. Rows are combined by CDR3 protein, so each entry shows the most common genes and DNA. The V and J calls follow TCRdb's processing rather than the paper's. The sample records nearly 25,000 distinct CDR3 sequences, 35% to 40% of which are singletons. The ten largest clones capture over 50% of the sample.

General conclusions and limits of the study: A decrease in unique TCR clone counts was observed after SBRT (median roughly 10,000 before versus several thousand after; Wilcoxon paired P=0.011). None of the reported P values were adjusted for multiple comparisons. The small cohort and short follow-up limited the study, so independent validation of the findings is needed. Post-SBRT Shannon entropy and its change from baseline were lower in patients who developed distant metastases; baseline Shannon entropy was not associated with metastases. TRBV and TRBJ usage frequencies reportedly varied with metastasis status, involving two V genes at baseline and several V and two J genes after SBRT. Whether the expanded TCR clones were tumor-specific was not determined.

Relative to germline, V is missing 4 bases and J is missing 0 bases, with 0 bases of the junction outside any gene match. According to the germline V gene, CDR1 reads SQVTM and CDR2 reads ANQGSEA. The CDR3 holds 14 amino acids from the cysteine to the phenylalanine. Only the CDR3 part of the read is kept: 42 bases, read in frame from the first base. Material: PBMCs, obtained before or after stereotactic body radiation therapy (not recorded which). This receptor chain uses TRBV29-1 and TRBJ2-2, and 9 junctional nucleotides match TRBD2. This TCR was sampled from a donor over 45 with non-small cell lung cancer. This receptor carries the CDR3 CSVGLAANTGELFF. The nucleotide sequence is TGCAGCGTTGGACTAGCGGCGAACACCGGGGAGCTGTTTTTT.